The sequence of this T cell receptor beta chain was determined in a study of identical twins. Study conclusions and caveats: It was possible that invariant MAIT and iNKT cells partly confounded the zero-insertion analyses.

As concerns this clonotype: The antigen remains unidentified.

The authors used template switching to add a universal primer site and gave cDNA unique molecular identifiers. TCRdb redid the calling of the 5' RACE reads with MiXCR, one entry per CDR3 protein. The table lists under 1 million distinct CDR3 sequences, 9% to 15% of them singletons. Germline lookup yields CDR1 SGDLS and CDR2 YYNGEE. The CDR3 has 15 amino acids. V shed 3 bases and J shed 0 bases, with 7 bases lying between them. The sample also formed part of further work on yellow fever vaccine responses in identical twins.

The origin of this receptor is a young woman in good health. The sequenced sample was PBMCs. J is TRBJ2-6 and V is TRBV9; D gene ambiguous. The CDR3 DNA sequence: TGTGCCAGCAGCGGTCCGAACTCTGGGGCCAACGTCCTGACTTTC. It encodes CASSGPNSGANVLTF. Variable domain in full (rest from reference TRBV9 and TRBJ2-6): DSGVTQTPKHLITATGQRVTLRCSPRSGDLSVYWYQQSLDQGLQFLIQYYNGEERAKGNILERFSAQQFPDLHSELNLSSLELGDSALYFCASSGPNSGANVLTFGAGSRLTVL.